The 25 T cell receptor beta chains listed next were all sequenced from one sample in a study of shared clonotypes between healthy human individuals. Naive CD8 cells were CD45RO-negative, positively selected for CCR7, excluding terminally differentiated effector memory CD45RA+ cells. The repertoire was sequenced with immunoSEQ multiplex PCR; TCRdb's copy has only in-frame clones and lacks some. The table shows almost 700,000 clones, with under 95% occurring only once. The material sequenced was naive CD8+ T cells sorted from blood. The receptors come from a man younger than 40 in good health.

The CDR3 region is CASSLDVGSYEQYF. CDR3 DNA: TGTGCCAGCAGCTTAGACGTCGGCTCCTACGAGCAGTACTTC. V and J are TRBV11-2 and TRBJ2-7; D is undetermined. Trimming took off 0 bases at V and 0 bases at J, with 6 bases between the two ends. This CDR3 region has 14 residues. CDR1 SGHAT and CDR2 FQNNGV come from the germline V gene.

The chain is built from TRBV7-6 and TRBJ2-3, with TRBD2 matching over 10 bases. CDR3 length equals 17 residues. The V gene's germline CDR1 is SGHVS and CDR2 FNYEAQ. V lost 1 base and J lost 5; bases outside the gene matches: 9. CDR3 loop: CASSLVPAGGPRDTQYF. For the CDR3, the DNA is TGTGCCAGCAGCTTAGTTCCAGCGGGAGGGCCAAGAGATACGCAGTATTTT.

This chain connects TRBV7-9 to TRBJ1-2; D is ambiguous. V dropped 1 base and J dropped 2 bases, with 8 bases sitting between them. CDR3 length: 14 residues. Germline assignment: CDR1 SEHNR and CDR2 FQNEAQ (reference sequence). The CDR3: CASSLETDNYGYTF. The CDR3 nucleotides are TGTGCCAGCAGCTTAGAAACAGACAACTATGGCTACACCTTC.

This clone was observed a single time. The chain carries TRBV11-2 and TRBJ2-4, with D unresolved. This CDR3 spans 16 amino acids. The germline V gene has CDR1 SGHAT and CDR2 FQNNGV. The ends were cut back, 1 base at V and 0 bases at J, with 10 bases in the middle. The CDR3 loop is CASSLGRWGAKNIQYF. The CDR3 coding sequence is TGTGCCAGCAGCTTAGGCCGCTGGGGAGCCAAAAACATTCAGTACTTC. The full variable domain, its missing parts supplied by reference TRBV11-2 and TRBJ2-4, is EAGVAQSPRYKIIEKRQSVAFWCNPISGHATLYWYQQILGQGPKLLIQFQNNGVVDDSQLPKDRFSAERLKGVDSTLKIQPAKLEDSAVYLCASSLGRWGAKNIQYFGAGTRLSVL.

This clone was seen just once. The J gene is TRBJ1-2, the V gene TRBV4-3; D possibly corresponds to TRBD1 (5 bases). This CDR3 has 16 amino acids. The germline V and J ends were trimmed by 0 bases and 5 bases, with 16 bases remaining between them. CDR1 LGHNA and CDR2 YSLEER come from the germline V gene. The CDR3 sequence is CASSQESGTFVYGYTF. For the CDR3, the DNA is TGCGCCAGCAGCCAAGAATCCGGGACCTTTGTTTATGGCTACACCTTC.

This clone was seen only a few times. Other DNA sequences within the sample encode an identical CDR3. The V gene is TRBV25-1, the J gene TRBJ1-1; D not resolved. The length of the CDR3 is 11 residues. V lost 4 bases, J lost 5 bases, and 5 bases lay in between. CDR1 MGHDK and CDR2 SYGVNS come from the germline V gene. The CDR3 loop reads CASSVLTEAFF. For the CDR3, the DNA is TGTGCCAGCAGTGTACTTACTGAAGCTTTCTTT.

The chain uses TRBV7-8 and TRBJ2-7, with TRBD2 matching over 9 bases. CDR3 length equals 19 residues. The J segment lost 4 bases and the V segment lost 5 bases, leaving 21 bases of the junction unmatched. Per the germline V gene, CDR1 is SGHVS and CDR2 is FQNEAQ. CDR3 DNA sequence: TGTGCCAGCAGCCCTGGGTCTGGGACTAGCACCCCGCTAAGATACGAGCAGTACTTC. It translates to CASSPGSGTSTPLRYEQYF.

The rearrangement uses TRBV4-1 and TRBJ1-5, with a tentative D call TRBD1 (6 bases). The V gene lost 4 bases and the J gene lost 3 bases, with 16 bases spanning the gap. The CDR3 contains 16 residues. The germline V gene has CDR1 MGHRA and CDR2 YSYEKL. Here the CDR3 DNA reads TGCGCCAGCAGCCCCCGGACAGCCCACAACAATCAGCCCCAGCATTTT. Protein product: CASSPRTAHNNQPQHF.

This clone has just one count. The chain recombines TRBV13 with TRBJ2-2; D call uncertain. Trimming took off 5 bases at V and 5 bases at J, with 18 bases between the two ends. In germline, CDR1 is PRHDT, CDR2 FYEKMQ (reference sequence). This CDR3 is 16 amino acids long. The CDR3 loop is CASSPRRGVGTGELFF. The DNA of the CDR3 is TGTGCCAGCAGCCCCCGGCGAGGAGTTGGAACCGGGGAGCTGTTTTTT.

Note on this clone: The junction does not match germline at one end; this may be a read error. The genes are TRBV28 and TRBJ2-1; TRBD2 might be the D (5 bases). Germline CDR1 is MDHEN and CDR2 is SYDVKM. This CDR3 is 14 amino acids long. CDR3 amino acids: CASSSPPADSRGIF. DNA for the CDR3: TGTGCCAGCAGTTCACCCCCCGCTGACTCCCGGGGAATCTTC.

The V and J genes are TRBV7-9 and TRBJ2-7, with D perhaps TRBD2 (6 bases). This CDR3 region has 16 residues. Trimming removed 5 bases at V and 1 base at J, with 18 bases between. In germline, CDR1 is SEHNR, CDR2 FQNEAQ (reference sequence). The CDR3 region has the DNA TGTGCCAGCAGCCTAGAAGGGCAGGCGGGATCCTACGAGCAGTACTTC. It encodes CASSLEGQAGSYEQYF.

The rearrangement uses TRBV7-5 and TRBJ2-1; the listed D gene, TRBD2, was not tested against the DNA. TRBV7-5 is a pseudogene. There are 20 residues in the CDR3. In DNA, the CDR3 is TGTGTCAGAAGCTTAGGGGGGGAGGGGGACACCCATAGCTCCTACAATGAGCAGTTCTTC. It codes for CVRSLGGEGDTHSSYNEQFF.

V and J are TRBV7-9 and TRBJ2-2, with D possibly matching TRBD2 (5 bases). Germline-derived CDR1 and CDR2 are SEHNR and FQNEAQ (reference sequence). Trimming removed 3 bases from V and 5 bases from J, with 10 bases in between. The CDR3 covers 14 residues. CDR3 bases: TGTGCCAGCAGCTTCACCGGGGAGACCGGGGAGCTGTTTTTT. This translates into CASSFTGETGELFF.

The CDR3 is CASRWADTQYF. The DNA for the CDR3 is TGTGCCAGCAGATGGGCAGATACGCAGTATTTT. The gene calls are TRBV5-5 and TRBJ2-3; D gene unclear. Germline lookup yields CDR1 SGHKS and CDR2 YYEKEE (reference sequence). The CDR3 loop spans 11 amino acids. Trimming left V 5 bases short and J 4 bases short, with 5 bases between.

This chain joins TRBV7-9 and TRBJ1-4, with D possibly being TRBD1 (5 bases). V gave up 5 bases and J gave up 7 bases, with 20 bases separating them. The CDR3 covers 16 residues. Germline V gene data show CDR1 as SEHNR and CDR2 as FQNEAQ (reference sequence). The CDR3 DNA is TGTGCCAGCAGCGCCCCATCTGGGGGGGAGGGTGAAAAACTGTTTTTT. Its translation is CASSAPSGGEGEKLFF.

J is TRBJ1-4 and V is TRBV7-9; possibly TRBD1 for D (6 bases). The CDR3 contains 16 residues. Trimming took 3 bases from V and 8 from J, leaving 19 bases between them. Per the germline V gene, CDR1 is SEHNR and CDR2 is FQNEAQ (reference sequence). The CDR3 coding sequence is TGTGCCAGCAGCTTTCAGGGGAGGGGCCTACACGAAAAACTGTTTTTT. It specifies CASSFQGRGLHEKLFF.

V usage is TRBV2 and J usage is TRBJ1-1; perhaps TRBD1 as D (5 bases). CDR3 length: 14 residues. Looked up from germline, CDR1 is SNHLY and CDR2 is FYNNEI. Between the trimmed V and J ends, which lost 10 bases and 4 bases, there was a span of 19 bases. Here the CDR3 DNA reads TGTGCCACTATTCCGGGGCGCGGGAGCACTGAAGCTTTCTTT. Its protein is CATIPGRGSTEAFF. Supplemented by reference TRBV2 and TRBJ1-1, the full variable domain reads EPEVTQTPSHQVTQMGQEVILRCVPISNHLYFYWYRQILGQKVEFLVSFYNNEISEKSEIFDDQFSVERPDGSNFTLKIRSTKLEDSAMYFCATIPGRGSTEAFFGQGTRLTVV.

The chain carries TRBV10-3 and TRBJ2-3; no clear D gene. V lost 5 bases and J lost 0, with 15 bases in between. CDR3 length: 16 residues. The germline gives CDR1 ENHRY, CDR2 SYGVKD. The CDR3 DNA follows: TGTGCCATCAGTACATTGAAAGATACTAGCACAGATACGCAGTATTTT. Protein sequence: CAISTLKDTSTDTQYF.

This clone came up once. The chain joins TRBV27 to TRBJ2-7, with 9 bases identical to TRBD2. CDR1 and CDR2 (germline): MNHEY, SMNVEV (reference sequence). The V and J ends lost 0 bases and 0 bases, in that order; junction bases with no gene match: 3. The CDR3 covers 16 residues. The CDR3 loop is CASSLSLAGISYEQYF. The CDR3 DNA is TGTGCCAGCAGTTTATCCCTAGCGGGAATCTCCTACGAGCAGTACTTC.

The chain joins TRBV13 to TRBJ2-1, with 7 bases lining up with TRBD1. CDR1 is PRHDT and CDR2 is FYEKMQ in the germline V gene (reference sequence). The CDR3 runs 17 residues. V dropped 6 bases and J dropped 3; count of bases not matched to a gene: 14. CDR3 nucleotides: TGTGCCAGCAGTAGTGAGGGGGCCCAGCGAGACTACAATGAGCAGTTCTTC. Protein: CASSSEGAQRDYNEQFF.

CDR3: CASSRGGSGYTF. The DNA of the CDR3 is TGTGCCAGCAGTCGGGGGGGGTCCGGCTACACCTTC. The chain joins TRBV28 to TRBJ1-2; D is possibly TRBD1 (5 bases). The germline V gene encodes CDR1 MDHEN and CDR2 SYDVKM. V shed 5 bases and J shed 8 bases, with 12 bases lying between them. This CDR3 has 12 amino acids.

V gene TRBV5-1 combines with J gene TRBJ1-4; 9 positions match TRBD1. The junction had 5 bases not matched to a gene; V was cut back by 0 bases and J by 8 bases. This CDR3 comprises 15 residues. Germline CDR1 SGHRS, CDR2 YFSETQ. Written as DNA, the CDR3 is TGCGCCAGCAGCTTGGGTGGGACAGGGTACGAAAAACTGTTTTTT. Amino acid sequence: CASSLGGTGYEKLFF.

The V gene is TRBV4-3, the J gene TRBJ2-1, with unresolved D. Trimming removed 8 bases from V and 7 bases from J, with 9 bases in between. This CDR3 is 11 amino acids long. CDR1 is LGHNA and CDR2 is YSLEER in the germline V gene. In nucleotides, the CDR3 is TGCGCCAGCGGGGAAGGGAATGAGCAGTTCTTC. It codes for CASGEGNEQFF.

The chain links TRBV27 to TRBJ2-1; possible D gene TRBD2, 6 bases. The CDR3 has 16 residues. Germline assignment: CDR1 MNHEY and CDR2 SMNVEV (reference sequence). With 8 bases removed from V and 3 bases from J, the gap between germline ends came to 20 bases. In nucleotides, the CDR3 is TGTGCCAGCCGCTACACCAGACTAGGTTACTACAATGAGCAGTTCTTC. This sequence encodes CASRYTRLGYYNEQFF.

This clone appeared once. V usage is TRBV27 and J usage is TRBJ2-1, with D maybe TRBD2 (5 bases). Trimming removed 5 bases from V and 3 bases from J, with 11 bases in between. Germline CDR1 reads MNHEY; CDR2 reads SMNVEV (reference sequence). CDR3 size: 14 residues. This CDR3 reads CASSPHGLYNEQFF. Written as DNA, the CDR3 is TGTGCCAGCAGTCCACACGGACTCTACAATGAGCAGTTCTTC.